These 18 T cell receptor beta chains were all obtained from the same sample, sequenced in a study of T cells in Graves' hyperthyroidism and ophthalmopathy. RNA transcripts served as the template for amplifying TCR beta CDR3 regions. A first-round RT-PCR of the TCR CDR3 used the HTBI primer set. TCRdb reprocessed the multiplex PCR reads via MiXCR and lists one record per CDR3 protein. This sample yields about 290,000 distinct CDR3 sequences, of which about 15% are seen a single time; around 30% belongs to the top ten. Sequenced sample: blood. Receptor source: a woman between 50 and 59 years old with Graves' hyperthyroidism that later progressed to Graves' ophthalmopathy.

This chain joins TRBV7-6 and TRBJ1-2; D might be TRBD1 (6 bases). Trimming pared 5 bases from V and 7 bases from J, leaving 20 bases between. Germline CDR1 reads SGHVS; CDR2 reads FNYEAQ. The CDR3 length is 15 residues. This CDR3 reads CASSDPQGIEGGYTF. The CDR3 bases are TGTGCCAGCAGCGACCCTCAGGGGATCGAGGGTGGCTACACCTTC.

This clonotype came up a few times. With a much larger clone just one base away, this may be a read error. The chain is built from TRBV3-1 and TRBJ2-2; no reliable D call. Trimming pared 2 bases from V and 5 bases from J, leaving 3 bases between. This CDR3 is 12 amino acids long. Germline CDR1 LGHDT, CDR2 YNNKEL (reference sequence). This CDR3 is CASSQSTGELFF. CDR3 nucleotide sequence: TGTGCCAGCAGCCAATCAACCGGGGAGCTGTTTTTT.

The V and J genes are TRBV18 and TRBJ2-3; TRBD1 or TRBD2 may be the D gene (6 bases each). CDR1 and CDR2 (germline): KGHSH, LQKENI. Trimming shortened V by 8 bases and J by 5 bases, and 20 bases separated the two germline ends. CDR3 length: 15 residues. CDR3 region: CASTLDGGSGDTQYF. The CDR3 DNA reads TGTGCCAGCACACTCGACGGGGGCTCCGGAGATACGCAGTATTTT.

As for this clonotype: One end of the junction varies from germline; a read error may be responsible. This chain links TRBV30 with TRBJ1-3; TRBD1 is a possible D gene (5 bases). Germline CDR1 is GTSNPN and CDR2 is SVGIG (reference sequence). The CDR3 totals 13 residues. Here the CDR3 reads CAWRAGNGSTIYF. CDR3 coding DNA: TGTGCCTGGAGGGCAGGGAATGGAAGCACCATATATTTT.

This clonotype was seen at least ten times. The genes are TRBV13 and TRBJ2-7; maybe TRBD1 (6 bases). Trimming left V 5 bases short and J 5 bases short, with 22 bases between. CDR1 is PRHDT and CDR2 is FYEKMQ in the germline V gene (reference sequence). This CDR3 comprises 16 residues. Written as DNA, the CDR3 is TGTGCCAGCAGCGCAAGGACGTCTAGGGGGTTCAACGAGCAGTACTTC. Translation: CASSARTSRGFNEQYF.

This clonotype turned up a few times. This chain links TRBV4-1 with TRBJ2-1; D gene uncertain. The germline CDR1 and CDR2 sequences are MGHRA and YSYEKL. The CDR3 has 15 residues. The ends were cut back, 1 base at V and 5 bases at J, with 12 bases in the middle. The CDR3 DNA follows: TGCGCCAGCAGCCAAGTGGGTTCGGCAAACAATGAGCAGTTCTTC. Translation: CASSQVGSANNEQFF.

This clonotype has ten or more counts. The CDR3 DNA reads as TGTGCCATCAAGGACCCTACTCCTAGCACAGATACGCAGTATTTT. Translation: CAIKDPTPSTDTQYF. The rearrangement links TRBV10-3 to TRBJ2-3; D not resolved. CDR1 is ENHRY, CDR2 SYGVKD, per germline. The length of the CDR3 is 15 residues. Deletions cut 7 bases from V and 0 bases from J, with 14 bases between.

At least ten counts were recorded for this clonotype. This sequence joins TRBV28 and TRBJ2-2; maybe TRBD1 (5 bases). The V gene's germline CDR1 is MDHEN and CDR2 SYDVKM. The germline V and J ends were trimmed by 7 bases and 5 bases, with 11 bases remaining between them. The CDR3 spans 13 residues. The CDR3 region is CASIRVGTGELFF. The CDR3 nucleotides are TGTGCCAGCATCAGGGTTGGGACCGGGGAGCTGTTTTTT.

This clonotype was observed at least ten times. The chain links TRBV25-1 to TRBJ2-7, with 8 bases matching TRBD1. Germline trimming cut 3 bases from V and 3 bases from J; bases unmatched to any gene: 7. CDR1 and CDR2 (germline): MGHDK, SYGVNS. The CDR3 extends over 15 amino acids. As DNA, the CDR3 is TGTGCCAGCAGTGACCCATGGACAGGGAACTACGAGCAGTACTTC. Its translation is CASSDPWTGNYEQYF.

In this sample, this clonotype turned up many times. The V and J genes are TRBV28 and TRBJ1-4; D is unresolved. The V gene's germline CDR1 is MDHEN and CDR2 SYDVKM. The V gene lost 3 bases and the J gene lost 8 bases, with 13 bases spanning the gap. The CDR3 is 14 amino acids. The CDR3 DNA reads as TGTGCCAGCAGTTTCTTCCGGATTGGGGAAAAACTGTTTTTT. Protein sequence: CASSFFRIGEKLFF.

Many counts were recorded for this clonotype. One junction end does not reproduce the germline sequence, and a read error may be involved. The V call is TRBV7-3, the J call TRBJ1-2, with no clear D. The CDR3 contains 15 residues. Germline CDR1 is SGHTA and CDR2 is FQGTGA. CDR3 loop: CASNLEASGYYGYTF. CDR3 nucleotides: TGTGCCAGCAACTTAGAAGCCTCCGGTTACTATGGCTACACCTTC.

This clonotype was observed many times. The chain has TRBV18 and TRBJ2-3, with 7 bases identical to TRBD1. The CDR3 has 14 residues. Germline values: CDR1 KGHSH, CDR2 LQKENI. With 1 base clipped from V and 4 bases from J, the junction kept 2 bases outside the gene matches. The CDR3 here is CASSPRQGADTQYF. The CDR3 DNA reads TGTGCCAGCTCACCACGTCAGGGGGCAGATACGCAGTATTTT.

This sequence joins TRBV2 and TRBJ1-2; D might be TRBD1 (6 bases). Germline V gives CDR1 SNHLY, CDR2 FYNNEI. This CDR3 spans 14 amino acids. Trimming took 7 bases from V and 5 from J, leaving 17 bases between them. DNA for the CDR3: TGTGCCAGCAAGGAGGGGCGGGGGCCATATGGCTACACCTTC. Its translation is CASKEGRGPYGYTF.

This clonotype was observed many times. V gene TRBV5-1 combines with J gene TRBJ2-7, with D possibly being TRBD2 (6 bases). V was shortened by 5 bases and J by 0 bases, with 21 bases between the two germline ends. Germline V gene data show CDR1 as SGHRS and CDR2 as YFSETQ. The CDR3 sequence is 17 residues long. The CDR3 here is CASSRNSGSLSSYEQYF. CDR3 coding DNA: TGCGCCAGCAGTAGGAACAGCGGGTCACTTAGCTCCTACGAGCAGTACTTC.

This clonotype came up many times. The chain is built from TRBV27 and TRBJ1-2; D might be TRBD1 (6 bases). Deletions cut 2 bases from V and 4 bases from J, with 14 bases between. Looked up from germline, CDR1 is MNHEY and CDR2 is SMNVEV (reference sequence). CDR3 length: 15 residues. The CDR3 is CASSLNVQGSYGYTF. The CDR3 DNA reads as TGTGCCAGCAGTTTAAACGTACAGGGTAGCTATGGCTACACCTTC.

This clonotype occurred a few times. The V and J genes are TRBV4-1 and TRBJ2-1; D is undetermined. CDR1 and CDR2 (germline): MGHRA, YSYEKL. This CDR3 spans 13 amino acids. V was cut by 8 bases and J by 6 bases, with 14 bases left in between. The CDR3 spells CASSPMFSNEQFF. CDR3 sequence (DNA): TGCGCCAGCTCACCGATGTTCTCCAATGAGCAGTTCTTC.

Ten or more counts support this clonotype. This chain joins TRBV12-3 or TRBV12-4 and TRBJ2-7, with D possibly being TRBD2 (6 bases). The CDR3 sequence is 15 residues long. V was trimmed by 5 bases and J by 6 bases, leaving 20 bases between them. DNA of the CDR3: TGTGCCAGCAGTCCCCTGCGGGGACGGGGAGGCGAGCAGTACTTC. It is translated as CASSPLRGRGGEQYF.

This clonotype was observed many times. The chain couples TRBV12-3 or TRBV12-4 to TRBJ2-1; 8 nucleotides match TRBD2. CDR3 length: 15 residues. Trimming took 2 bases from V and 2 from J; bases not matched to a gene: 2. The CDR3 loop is CASSLTGGTYNEQFF. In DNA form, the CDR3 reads TGTGCCAGCAGTTTAACGGGAGGGACCTACAATGAGCAGTTCTTC.